Below, 17 T cell receptor beta chains from the same sample are listed, as sequenced in a study of shared clonotypes between healthy human individuals (TCRdb year 2020). For the CD8 naive samples, CD45RO-negative cells were positively selected for CCR7, yielding a CD45RA+CCR7+ population from which TemRA cells were excluded. Receptor amplification or capture employed the immunoSEQ multiplex PCR assay. TCRdb provides this immuneACCESS table in a form limited to in-frame rearrangements. Some clones are lacking; in checked studies, under half of them reflect an unresolved V gene, and why the rest are absent is not known. This sample lists over 2 million clones; roughly 94% were detected once. Of the sample, 0.85% to 1.3% falls within the top ten clones. The sample taken for sequencing was naive CD8+ T cells sorted from blood. Explained via the paper, the cell subset or site label denotes: CD45RA+CCR7+. The receptors were gathered from a man aged 18 to 29 in good health.

V is TRBV4-1 and J is TRBJ1-2; 7 nucleotides match TRBD1. The germline V gene encodes CDR1 MGHRA and CDR2 YSYEKL. V shed 3 bases and J 8 bases; nucleotides not matched to a gene: 12. The CDR3 has 15 residues. CDR3 loop: CASSHETGTAYGYTF. The CDR3 DNA sequence: TGCGCCAGCAGCCACGAGACAGGGACCGCCTACGGCTACACCTTC.

This clone was observed once. V is TRBV11-2 and J is TRBJ2-3; D possibly uses TRBD1 or TRBD2 (5 bases each). V lost 1 base to trimming and J lost 6 bases, with 14 bases between them. The CDR3 is 15 amino acids. CDR1 is SGHAT and CDR2 is FQNNGV in the germline V gene. The CDR3 loop is CASSLVGPTSDTQYF. The CDR3 bases are TGTGCCAGCAGCTTAGTGGGACCTACCTCGGATACGCAGTATTTT.

The chain couples TRBV11-1 to TRBJ1-3; D remains unclear. The germline V and J ends were trimmed by 5 bases and 4 bases, with 3 bases remaining between them. This CDR3 comprises 11 residues. The V gene's germline CDR1 is SGHAT and CDR2 FQDESV (reference sequence). CDR3 sequence (DNA): TGTGCCAGCAGCCTCGGAAACACCATATATTTT. Protein: CASSLGNTIYF.

As for this clone: Other DNA sequences of this sample code for an identical CDR3. The genes are TRBV15 and TRBJ2-7; D remains unclear. Germline-derived CDR1 and CDR2 are LNHNV and YYDKDF (reference sequence). V lost 0 bases and J lost 0, with 6 bases in between. CDR3 length: 14 amino acids. This chain's CDR3 is CATSRDGNSYEQYF. The CDR3 region has the DNA TGTGCCACCAGCAGAGATGGAAACTCCTACGAGCAGTACTTC.

The V gene is TRBV6-6, the J gene TRBJ2-7; 8 bases fit TRBD2. The V gene end was trimmed by 2 bases and the J gene end by 2 bases; junction bases not matched to a gene: 5. Germline CDR1 reads MNHNY; CDR2 reads SVGAGI (reference sequence). CDR3 length: 15 amino acids. DNA of the CDR3: TGTGCCAGCAGTTACGGAGCGGGAGAGACCTACGAGCAGTACTTC. This gives the protein CASSYGAGETYEQYF.

The CDR3 here is CASSLTSGGTNTGELFF. CDR3 sequence (DNA): TGTGCCAGCAGCTTAACCAGCGGGGGAACGAACACCGGGGAGCTGTTTTTT. The genes are TRBV7-3 and TRBJ2-2, with 8 bases fitting TRBD2. CDR3 length: 17 residues. V was pared by 0 bases and J by 0 bases, with 3 bases of the junction left unmatched. CDR1 and CDR2 from the germline V gene are SGHTA and FQGTGA. The entire variable domain, with the rest obtained from reference TRBV7-3 and TRBJ2-2, is as follows: GAGVSQTPSNKVTEKGKYVELRCDPISGHTALYWYRQSLGQGPEFLIYFQGTGAADDSGLPNDRFFAVRPEGSVSTLKIQRTERGDSAVYLCASSLTSGGTNTGELFFGEGSRLTVL.

The chain has TRBV6-5 and TRBJ1-5; tentative D call: TRBD1 (5 bases). Trimming shortened V by 4 bases and J by 9 bases, and 22 bases separated the two germline ends. CDR3 length: 16 residues. Germline V gives CDR1 MNHEY, CDR2 SVGAGI. The CDR3 region has the DNA TGTGCCAGCAGTTCTCTAAACCCCGGGGGGACGGTGCCCCAGCATTTT. This encodes CASSSLNPGGTVPQHF.

This chain joins TRBV6-8 and TRBJ2-1, with 9 bases that match TRBD1. Per germline, CDR1 MNHGY and CDR2 SAAAGT. This CDR3 is built from 16 residues. Trimming removed 6 bases from V and 7 bases from J; junction bases left unmatched: 13. The CDR3 loop reads CASSSDRGIYRNEQFF. As DNA, the CDR3 is TGTGCCAGCAGCTCAGACAGGGGGATTTATCGGAATGAGCAGTTCTTC.

The rearrangement uses TRBV5-1 and TRBJ1-2; perhaps TRBD1 as D (5 bases). The length of the CDR3 is 12 residues. V lost 3 bases and J lost 4, with 7 bases in between. The V gene's germline CDR1 is SGHRS and CDR2 YFSETQ. CDR3 amino acids: CASSSDSYGYTF. The CDR3 DNA follows: TGCGCCAGCAGCTCCGACAGCTATGGCTACACCTTC.

The chain carries TRBV4-1 and TRBJ2-7; D is tentatively TRBD1 or TRBD2 (5 bases each). CDR3 length: 15 residues. The germline V gene has CDR1 MGHRA and CDR2 YSYEKL. The ends were cut back, 2 bases at V and 2 bases at J, with 13 bases in the middle. The CDR3 reads CASSQYGTQTYEQYF. Here the CDR3 DNA reads TGCGCCAGCAGCCAATACGGGACCCAAACCTACGAGCAGTACTTC.

The chain uses TRBV18 and TRBJ2-1; D possibly corresponds to TRBD2 (6 bases). CDR3 length: 15 residues. With 4 bases removed from V and 0 bases from J, the gap between germline ends came to 10 bases. Germline V lookup: CDR1 KGHSH, CDR2 LQKENI. Here the CDR3 reads CASSLAGLSYNEQFF. The CDR3 bases are TGTGCCAGCTCACTCGCGGGGCTCTCCTACAATGAGCAGTTCTTC.

The V call is TRBV6-6, the J call TRBJ1-5; TRBD1 might be the D (6 bases). V lost 0 bases, J lost 4 bases, and 10 bases lay in between. The germline V gene has CDR1 MNHNY and CDR2 SVGAGI (reference sequence). The CDR3 totals 15 residues. CDR3 bases: TGTGCCAGCAGTTACTCGACAGGCTATAATCAGCCCCAGCATTTT. As protein: CASSYSTGYNQPQHF.

This sequence joins TRBV7-8 and TRBJ1-1, with D hard to call. The V end lost 1 base, the J end lost 3 bases, and 24 bases lay between the germline ends. The germline CDR1 and CDR2 sequences are SGHVS and FQNEAQ. This CDR3 has 19 amino acids. The chain's CDR3 is CASSLGGGGFGSEDTEAFF. The DNA of the CDR3 is TGTGCCAGCAGCTTAGGGGGTGGAGGTTTCGGAAGTGAGGACACTGAAGCTTTCTTT.

On this clone itself: This specimen includes other DNA sequences encoding the same CDR3. The V and J genes are TRBV5-4 and TRBJ2-7; 8 positions agree with TRBD2. The germline gives CDR1 SGHNT, CDR2 YYREEE (reference sequence). With V trimmed by 4 bases and J by 2 bases, 8 bases remained unmatched. CDR3 size: 15 residues. The CDR3 DNA reads TGTGCCAGCAGCCTTGGAGCGGGGGCCACCTACGAGCAGTACTTC. It yields the protein CASSLGAGATYEQYF.

The gene calls are TRBV6-1 and TRBJ2-7, with 9 bases matching TRBD1. The germline gives CDR1 MNHNS, CDR2 SASEGT. The CDR3 extends over 15 amino acids. Trimming took 3 bases from V and 3 from J; bases not matched to a gene: 6. The CDR3: CASSERGQGGYEQYF. The CDR3 nucleotides are TGTGCCAGCAGTGAGCGGGGACAGGGCGGCTACGAGCAGTACTTC.

This chain joins TRBV6-5 and TRBJ1-6, with D tentatively TRBD1 (5 bases). The V end lost 8 bases, the J end lost 8 bases, and 7 bases lay between the germline ends. The CDR3 contains 11 residues. Germline V gives CDR1 MNHEY, CDR2 SVGAGI. CDR3 DNA sequence: TGTGCCAGCGGGGCCCATTCACCCCTCCACTTT. It is translated as CASGAHSPLHF.

V usage is TRBV30 and J usage is TRBJ2-7; 14 bases agree with TRBD2. The V segment lost 3 bases and the J segment 7 bases; nucleotides outside the gene matches: 2. This CDR3 has 13 amino acids. Germline CDR1 is GTSNPN and CDR2 is SVGIG (reference sequence). CDR3: CAWRTSGRVEQYF. The CDR3 DNA follows: TGTGCCTGGAGGACTAGCGGGAGGGTTGAGCAGTACTTC.